The clone carrying this TCR beta chain occurred once. Sequenced by immunoSEQ multiplex PCR; TCRdb stores in-frame clones only, minus some. Of some 100,000 clones listed, 80% to 95% are singletons. The data were obtained in a study of siplizumab effects on memory and regulatory T cells. The CDR3 runs 15 residues. Trimming removed 5 bases from V and 4 bases from J, with 17 bases in between. Germline CDR1 and CDR2: SGHAT and FQNNGV. The clonotype comes from a human donor in good health. The gene calls are TRBV11-2 and TRBJ1-1, with D perhaps matching TRBD1 (6 bases). The sequencing sample was made of CD8+ T cells sorted from blood. The DNA of the CDR3 is TGTGCCAGCAGCCAGAAACAGGGAAGTGGCACTGAAGCTTTCTTT. This translates into CASSQKQGSGTEAFF.